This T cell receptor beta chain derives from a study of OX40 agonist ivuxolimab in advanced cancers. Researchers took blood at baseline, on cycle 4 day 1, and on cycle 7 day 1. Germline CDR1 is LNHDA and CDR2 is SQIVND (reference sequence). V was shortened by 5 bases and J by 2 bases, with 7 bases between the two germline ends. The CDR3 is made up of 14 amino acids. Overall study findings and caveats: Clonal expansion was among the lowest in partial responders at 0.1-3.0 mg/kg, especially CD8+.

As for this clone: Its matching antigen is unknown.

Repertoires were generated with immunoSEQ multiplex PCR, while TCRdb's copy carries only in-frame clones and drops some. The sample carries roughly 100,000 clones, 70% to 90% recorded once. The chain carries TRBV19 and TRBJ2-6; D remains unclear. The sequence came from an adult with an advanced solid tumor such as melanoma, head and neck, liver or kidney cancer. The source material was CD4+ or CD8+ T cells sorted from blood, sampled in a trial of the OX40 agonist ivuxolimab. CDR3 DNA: TGTGCCAGTAGTTCCCAAGCTGGGGCCAACGTCCTGACTTTC. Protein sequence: CASSSQAGANVLTF.